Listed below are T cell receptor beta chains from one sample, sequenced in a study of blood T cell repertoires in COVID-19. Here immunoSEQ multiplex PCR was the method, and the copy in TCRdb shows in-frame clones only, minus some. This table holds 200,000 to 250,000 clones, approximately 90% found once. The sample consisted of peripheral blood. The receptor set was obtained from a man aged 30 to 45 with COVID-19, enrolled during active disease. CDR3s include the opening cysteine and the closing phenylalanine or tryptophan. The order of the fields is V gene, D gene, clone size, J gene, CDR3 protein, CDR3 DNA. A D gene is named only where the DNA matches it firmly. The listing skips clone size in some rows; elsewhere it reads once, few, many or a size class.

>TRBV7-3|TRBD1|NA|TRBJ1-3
CASSRDRSGNTIYF
TGTGCCAGCAGCCGGGACAGGTCTGGAAACACCATATATTTT
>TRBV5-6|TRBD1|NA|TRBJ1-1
CASSPSDRGDEAFF
TGTGCCAGCAGCCCTTCCGACAGGGGAGATGAAGCTTTCTTT
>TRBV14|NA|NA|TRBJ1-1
CASSQATGTEAFF
TGTGCCAGCAGCCAAGCTACCGGCACTGAAGCTTTCTTT
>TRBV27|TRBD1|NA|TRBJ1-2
CASSLNRGRGYGYTF
TGTGCCAGCAGCCTTAACAGGGGGCGCGGCTATGGCTACACCTTC
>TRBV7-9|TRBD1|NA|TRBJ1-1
CASSPGQGRSTEAFF
TGTGCCAGCAGCCCAGGACAGGGACGGAGCACTGAAGCTTTCTTT
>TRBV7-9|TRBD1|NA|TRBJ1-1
CASSLPGGYTEAFF
TGTGCCAGCAGCTTGCCAGGGGGGTACACTGAAGCTTTCTTT
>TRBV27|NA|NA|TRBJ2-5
CASSLSGFQETQYF
TGTGCCAGCAGTTTATCGGGCTTCCAAGAGACCCAGTACTTC
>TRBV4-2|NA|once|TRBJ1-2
CASSQDLLNGYGYTF
TGTGCCAGCAGCCAAGATTTACTAAATGGGTATGGCTACACCTTC
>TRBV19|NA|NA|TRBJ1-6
CASSMRGINNSPLHF
TGTGCCAGTAGTATGAGAGGAATTAATAATTCACCCCTCCACTTT
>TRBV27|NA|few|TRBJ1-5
CASSTREGGQPQHF
TGTGCCAGCAGTACCCGGGAGGGTGGTCAGCCCCAGCATTTT
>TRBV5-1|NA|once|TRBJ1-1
CASSLQEGLTEAFF
TGCGCCAGCAGCCTGCAGGAAGGACTGACTGAAGCTTTCTTT
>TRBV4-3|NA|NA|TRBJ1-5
CASSQNRYNQPQHF
TGCGCCAGCAGCCAGAACAGGTATAATCAGCCCCAGCATTTT
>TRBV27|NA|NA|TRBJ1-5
CASSPRQSNQPQHF
TGTGCCAGCAGCCCTCGACAGAGCAATCAGCCCCAGCATTTT
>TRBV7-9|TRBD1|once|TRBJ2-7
CASSPRQGSYEQYF
TGTGCCAGCAGCCCACGACAGGGATCGTACGAGCAGTACTTC
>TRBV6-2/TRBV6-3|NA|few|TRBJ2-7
CASSYPQGPYEQYF
TGTGCCAGCAGTTATCCCCAGGGCCCTTACGAGCAGTACTTC
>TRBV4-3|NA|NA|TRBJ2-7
CASSHLQGYEQYF
TGCGCCAGCAGCCACCTACAGGGCTACGAGCAGTACTTC
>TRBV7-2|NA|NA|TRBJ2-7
CASSLEYILEQYF
TGTGCCAGCAGCTTAGAGTACATCCTCGAGCAGTACTTC
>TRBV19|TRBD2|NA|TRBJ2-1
CASSMLAAYNEQFF
TGTGCCAGTAGTATGCTAGCGGCCTACAATGAGCAGTTCTTC
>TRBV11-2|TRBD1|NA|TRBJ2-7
CASSSRDRAYEQYF
TGTGCCAGCAGCTCCCGGGACAGAGCCTACGAGCAGTACTTC
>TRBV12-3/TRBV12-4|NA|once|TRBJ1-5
CASTRGSLRPQHF
TGTGCCAGCACCCGCGGGAGTCTGCGGCCCCAGCATTTT
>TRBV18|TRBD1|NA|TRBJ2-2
CASVSGTGTAGELFF
TGTGCCAGCGTCTCCGGGACAGGGACGGCCGGGGAGCTGTTTTTT
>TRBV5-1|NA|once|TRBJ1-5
CASSLGGPNQPQHF
TGCGCCAGCAGCTTGGGTGGGCCCAATCAGCCCCAGCATTTT
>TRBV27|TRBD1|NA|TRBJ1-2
CASSHRGNYGYTF
TGTGCCAGCAGTCACAGGGGTAACTATGGCTACACCTTC
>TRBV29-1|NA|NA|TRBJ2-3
CSNRDISTDTQYF
TGCAGCAACCGGGACATCTCCACAGATACGCAGTATTTT
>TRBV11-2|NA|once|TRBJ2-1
CASSLGSASYNEQFF
TGTGCCAGCAGCTTAGGTAGTGCCTCCTACAATGAGCAGTTCTTC
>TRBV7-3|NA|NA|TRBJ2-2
CASSPPRGNTGELFF
TGTGCCAGCAGCCCTCCTCGGGGAAACACCGGGGAGCTGTTTTTT
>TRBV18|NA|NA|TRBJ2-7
CASSLGTGSLSYEQYF
TGTGCCAGCTCTCTTGGTACGGGATCTTTATCCTACGAGCAGTACTTC
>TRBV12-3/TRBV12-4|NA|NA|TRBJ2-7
CASSFGSSYEQYF
TGTGCCAGCAGTTTTGGCAGCTCCTACGAGCAGTACTTC
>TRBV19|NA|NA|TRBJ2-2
CASRQMGSGTSNTGELFF
TGTGCCAGCCGACAGATGGGATCCGGGACATCGAACACCGGGGAGCTGTTTTTT
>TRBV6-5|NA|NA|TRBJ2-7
CASSPLRDYEQYF
TGTGCCAGCAGTCCCCTCCGGGACTACGAGCAGTACTTC
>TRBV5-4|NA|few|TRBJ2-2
CASSPVGGRGTGELFF
TGTGCCAGCAGCCCGGTCGGGGGAAGGGGCACCGGGGAGCTGTTTTTT
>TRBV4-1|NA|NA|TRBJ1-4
CASSHLQLGRRIVNEKLFF
TGCGCCAGCAGCCACCTTCAGTTAGGGAGAAGGATCGTAAATGAAAAACTGTTTTTT
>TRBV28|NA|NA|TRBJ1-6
CASIPSYNSPLHF
TGTGCCAGCATCCCGTCTTATAATTCACCCCTCCACTTT
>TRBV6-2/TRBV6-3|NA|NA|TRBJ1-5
CASSYKELSSNQPQHF
TGTGCCAGCAGTTACAAGGAGCTCAGTAGCAATCAGCCCCAGCATTTT
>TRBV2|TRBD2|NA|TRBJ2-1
CASRGLAGNNEQFF
TGTGCCAGCAGGGGACTAGCGGGAAACAATGAGCAGTTCTTC
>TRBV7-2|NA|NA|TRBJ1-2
CASTPTNYGYTF
TGTGCCAGCACCCCCACTAACTATGGCTACACCTTC
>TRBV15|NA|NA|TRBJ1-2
CATSIGEGYTF
TGTGCCACCAGCATTGGGGAGGGCTACACCTTC
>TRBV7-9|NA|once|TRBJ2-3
CASSADTSGTDTQYF
TGTGCCAGCAGCGCTGACACGTCTGGCACAGATACGCAGTATTTT
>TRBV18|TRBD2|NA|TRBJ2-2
CASSPPGGTTGELFF
TGTGCCAGCTCACCCCCGGGGGGGACCACCGGGGAGCTGTTTTTT
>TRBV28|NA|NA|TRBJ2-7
CASSLGSTYEQYF
TGTGCCAGCAGCCTAGGATCTACCTACGAGCAGTACTTC
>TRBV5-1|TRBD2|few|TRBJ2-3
CASSLGLAGAQFTDTQYF
TGCGCCAGCAGCTTGGGGCTAGCGGGGGCCCAATTCACAGATACGCAGTATTTT
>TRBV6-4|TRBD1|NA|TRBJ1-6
CASSEDRDNSPLHF
TGTGCCAGCAGTGAAGACAGGGATAATTCACCCCTCCACTTT
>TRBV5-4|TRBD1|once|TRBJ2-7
CASSLGTGGIEQYF
TGTGCCAGCAGTTTAGGGACAGGGGGCATCGAGCAGTACTTC
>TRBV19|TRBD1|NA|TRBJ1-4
CASTDQGAANEKLFF
TGTGCCAGTACCGACCAGGGGGCTGCTAATGAAAAACTGTTTTTT
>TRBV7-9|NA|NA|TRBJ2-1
CASSLLQGTNEQFF
TGTGCCAGCAGCTTACTCCAGGGTACGAATGAGCAGTTCTTC
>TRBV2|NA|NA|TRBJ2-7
CASSGGSYEQYF
TGTGCCAGCAGTGGGGGCAGCTACGAGCAGTACTTC